This T cell receptor (beta chain) was sequenced during a study of T cells in Graves' hyperthyroidism and ophthalmopathy. Whole-study findings and limits: Stable hyperthyroidism was separated from ophthalmopathy by a model based on 13 V-J features. Blood also held most thyroid clonotypes expanded beyond 0.001.

J lost 5 bases, V lost 6 bases, and 4 bases had no gene match. This CDR3 is 13 amino acids long. The germline CDR1 and CDR2 sequences are ENHRY and SYGVKD. The TCR beta CDR3 regions underwent amplification using RNA transcripts as the source. When the TCR CDR3 underwent first-round RT-PCR, the HTBI primer set was used. One entry per CDR3 protein results from TCRdb running MiXCR on the multiplex PCR reads. This repertoire shows roughly 500,000 distinct CDR3 sequences, 35% to 55% found once; its top ten account for around 20%. Uncontrolled infection, other autoimmune disease, pregnancy or lactation excluded patients. Every diagnosis used clinical symptoms, serum thyroxine and TRAb, thyroid ultrasound and orbital computed tomography. This clonotype was found a few times. Its antigen is undetermined.

Sequencing input: peripheral blood or thyroid tissue (not recorded which). The receptor was isolated from an adult woman with Graves' disease, either hyperthyroidism or ophthalmopathy (not recorded which). The rearrangement uses TRBV10-3 and TRBJ2-5; TRBD1 matches at 9 bases. The CDR3 region has the DNA TGTGCCATCAGGGGACAGGGCGGCGAGACCCAGTACTTC. Protein: CAIRGQGGETQYF.